The sequence of this T cell receptor beta chain was determined in a study of multiple sclerosis patients with progressive multifocal leukoencephalopathy. The study's findings and limits: Expanded clones at PML onset predated and persisted through natalizumab therapy. In most PML patients, TRB repertoires appeared less diverse by entropy.

This clone was detected only once. Its antigen is still unknown. Synthetic inline TR CDR3 controls covering all V-J pairings were spiked into each PCR. The data were produced by immunoSEQ multiplex PCR, yet TCRdb's version contains in-frame clones alone and is incomplete. The sample gives tens of thousands of clones, around 85% of which show up once; roughly 12% is in the top ten. With 2 bases removed from V and 6 bases from J, the gap between germline ends came to 16 bases. The CDR3 is 16 residues long. The germline V gene encodes CDR1 SGHVS and CDR2 FQNEAQ. This sample's time point: time of PML onset. T3 blood samples were collected at the time of PML onset.

The sequenced sample was PBMCs, obtained from a patient treated with natalizumab. This chain links TRBV7-8 with TRBJ2-2, with D perhaps matching TRBD1 (5 bases). The sequence came from a woman aged 25 to 45 with progressive multifocal leukoencephalopathy. This chain's CDR3 is CASSLLAGNPAGELFF. In nucleotides, the CDR3 is TGTGCCAGCAGCTTACTGGCAGGGAACCCCGCCGGGGAGCTGTTTTTT.